Here is one T cell receptor beta chain with its context. Its antigen is still unknown. The CDR3 is made up of 16 amino acids. Germline assignment: CDR1 LGHNA and CDR2 YNFKEQ. Each CDR3 protein gets one entry in TCRdb, which reprocessed the 5' RACE reads and gives no DNA. The listing records some 460,000 distinct CDR3 sequences. The sample comes from a study of T cells expressing NK-cell markers. Turning to the study itself: Sorted T-cell subsets CD3+CD56+NKG2C+, CD3+CD56+NKG2C- and CD3+CD56-NKG2C+ were TCR beta-sequenced. Seven of the eight sequenced donors were classified as HCMV-seropositive, and one was classified as seronegative. General observations from the study: Also leading the CD3+CD56-NKG2C+ fraction in a handful of donors were these clonotypes.

The clonotype originates from a woman in her forties or fifties in good health. The rearrangement uses TRBV4-2 and TRBJ2-5; TCRdb's D call of TRBD2 is untestable without DNA. Sequenced sample: blood T cells: a sorted CD56 or NKG2C T cell subset, CD4+ or CD8+ T cells, or bulk PBMC T cells (not recorded which). CDR3 in amino acids: CASSRETSGSQETQYF.